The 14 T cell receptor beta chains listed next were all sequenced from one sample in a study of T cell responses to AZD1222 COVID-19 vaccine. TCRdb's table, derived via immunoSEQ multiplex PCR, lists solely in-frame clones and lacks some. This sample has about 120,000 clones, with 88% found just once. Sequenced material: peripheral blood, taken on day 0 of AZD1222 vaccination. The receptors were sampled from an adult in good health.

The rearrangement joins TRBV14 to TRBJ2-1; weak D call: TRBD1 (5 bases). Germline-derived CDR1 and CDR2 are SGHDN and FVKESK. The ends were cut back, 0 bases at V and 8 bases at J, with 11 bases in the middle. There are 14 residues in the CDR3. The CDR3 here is CASSQDGQGHEQFF. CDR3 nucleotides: TGTGCCAGCAGCCAAGACGGTCAGGGCCATGAGCAGTTCTTC. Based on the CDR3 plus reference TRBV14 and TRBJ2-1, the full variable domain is EAGVTQFPSHSVIEKGQTVTLRCDPISGHDNLYWYRRVMGKEIKFLLHFVKESKQDESGMPNNRFLAERTGGTYSTLKVQPAELEDSGVYFCASSQDGQGHEQFFGPGTRLTVL.

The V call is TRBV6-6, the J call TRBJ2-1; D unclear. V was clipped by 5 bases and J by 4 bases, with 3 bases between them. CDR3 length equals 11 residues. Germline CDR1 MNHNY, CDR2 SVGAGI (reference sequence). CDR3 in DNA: TGTGCCAGCAGTCAGTACAATGAGCAGTTCTTC. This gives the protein CASSQYNEQFF.

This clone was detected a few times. The CDR3 sequence is CASSYSTSGGQNEQFF. For the CDR3, the DNA is TGTGCCAGCAGTTACTCGACTAGCGGGGGGCAGAATGAGCAGTTCTTC. The chain uses TRBV6-5 and TRBJ2-1, with 13 bases aligning to TRBD2. V was pared by 0 bases and J by 7 bases, with 3 bases of the junction left unmatched. The CDR3 sequence is 16 residues long. The germline V gene has CDR1 MNHEY and CDR2 SVGAGI.

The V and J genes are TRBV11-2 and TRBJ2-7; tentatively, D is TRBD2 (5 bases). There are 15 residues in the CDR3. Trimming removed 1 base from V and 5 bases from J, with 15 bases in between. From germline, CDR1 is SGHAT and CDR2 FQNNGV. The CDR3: CASSLVDKRAHEQYF. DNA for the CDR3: TGTGCCAGCAGCTTAGTAGATAAGAGGGCCCACGAGCAGTACTTC.

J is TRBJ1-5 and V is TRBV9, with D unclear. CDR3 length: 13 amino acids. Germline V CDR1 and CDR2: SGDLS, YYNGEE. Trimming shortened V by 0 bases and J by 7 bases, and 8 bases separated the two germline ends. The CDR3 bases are TGTGCCAGCAGCGTAGGTGGCACCCAGCCCCAGCATTTT. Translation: CASSVGGTQPQHF.

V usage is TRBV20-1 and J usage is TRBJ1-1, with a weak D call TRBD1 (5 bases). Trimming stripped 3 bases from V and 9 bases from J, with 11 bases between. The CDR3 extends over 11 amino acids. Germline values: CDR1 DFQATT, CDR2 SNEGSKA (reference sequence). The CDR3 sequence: CSASWQGKAFF. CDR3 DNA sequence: TGCAGTGCTAGCTGGCAGGGCAAAGCTTTCTTT.

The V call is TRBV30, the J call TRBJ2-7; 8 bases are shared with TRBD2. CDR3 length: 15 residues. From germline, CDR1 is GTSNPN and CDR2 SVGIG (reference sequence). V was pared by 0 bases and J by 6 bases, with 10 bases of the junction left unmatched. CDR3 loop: CAWSVRSGGPVEQYF. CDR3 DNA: TGTGCCTGGAGTGTAAGGTCGGGAGGGCCGGTCGAGCAGTACTTC.

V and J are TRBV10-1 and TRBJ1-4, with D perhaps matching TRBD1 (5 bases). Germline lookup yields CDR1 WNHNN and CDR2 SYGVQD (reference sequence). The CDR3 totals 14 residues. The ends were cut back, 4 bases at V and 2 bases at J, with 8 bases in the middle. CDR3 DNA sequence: TGCGCCAGCAGTGGGGGGTCGACTAATGAAAAACTGTTTTTT. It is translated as CASSGGSTNEKLFF.

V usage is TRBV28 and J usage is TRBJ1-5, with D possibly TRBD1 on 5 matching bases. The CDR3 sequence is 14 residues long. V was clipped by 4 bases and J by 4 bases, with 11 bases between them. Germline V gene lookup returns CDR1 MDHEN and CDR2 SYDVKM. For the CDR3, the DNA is TGTGCCAGCAGTTCCCAGGGAAGGAATCAGCCCCAGCATTTT. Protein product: CASSSQGRNQPQHF.

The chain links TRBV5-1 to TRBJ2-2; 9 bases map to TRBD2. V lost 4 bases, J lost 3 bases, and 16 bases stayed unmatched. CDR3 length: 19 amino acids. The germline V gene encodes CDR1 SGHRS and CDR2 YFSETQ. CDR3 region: CASSVGSERGAYYTGELFF. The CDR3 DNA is TGCGCCAGCAGCGTAGGAAGCGAGCGGGGGGCTTATTACACCGGGGAGCTGTTTTTT.

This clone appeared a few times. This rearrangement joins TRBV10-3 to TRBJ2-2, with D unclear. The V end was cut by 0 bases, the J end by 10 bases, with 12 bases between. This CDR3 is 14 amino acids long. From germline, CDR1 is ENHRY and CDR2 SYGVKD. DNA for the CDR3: TGTGCCATCAGTGAGTCTGGGTCACCGGCGGAGCTGTTTTTT. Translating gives CAISESGSPAELFF.

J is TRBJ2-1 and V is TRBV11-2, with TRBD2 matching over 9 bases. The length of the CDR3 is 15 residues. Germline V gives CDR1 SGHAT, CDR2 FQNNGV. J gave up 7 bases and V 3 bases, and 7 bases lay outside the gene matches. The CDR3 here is CASSFGGGASNEQFF. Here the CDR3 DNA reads TGTGCCAGCAGCTTCGGCGGGGGGGCTTCTAATGAGCAGTTCTTC.

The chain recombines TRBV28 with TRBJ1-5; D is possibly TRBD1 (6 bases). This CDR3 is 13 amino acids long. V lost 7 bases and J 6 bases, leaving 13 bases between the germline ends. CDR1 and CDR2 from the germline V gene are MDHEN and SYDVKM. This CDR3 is CASTGDVGQPQHF. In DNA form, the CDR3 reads TGTGCCAGCACAGGGGATGTCGGTCAGCCCCAGCATTTT.

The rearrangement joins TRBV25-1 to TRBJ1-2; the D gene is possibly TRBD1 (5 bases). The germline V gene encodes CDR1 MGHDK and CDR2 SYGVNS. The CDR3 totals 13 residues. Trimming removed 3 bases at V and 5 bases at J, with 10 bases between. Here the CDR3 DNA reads TGTGCCAGCAGTGACCAGGGCAAATATGGCTACACCTTC. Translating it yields CASSDQGKYGYTF.